The TCR beta chain described here comes from a study of cytomegalovirus exposure and HLA in healthy donors. PCR amplification relied on 60 Vbeta primers (plus 13 Jbeta primers). TCRdb keeps only in-frame clones here, not all; method: immunoSEQ multiplex PCR. This sample yields 65,000 to 95,000 clones, of which less than 80% are seen a single time; over 10% belongs to the top ten. V shed 2 bases and J 6 bases; nucleotides not matched to a gene: 7. The CDR3 is 15 amino acids. Germline loops: CDR1 MNHNY, CDR2 SVGAGI (reference sequence). The source material was PBMCs. This chain links TRBV6-6 with TRBJ2-1, with 7 bases identical to TRBD2. The clonotype originates from a human donor in good health. The CDR3 nucleotides read TGTGCCAGCAGTTACGATTGGGGGGGAGCCAATGAGCAGTTCTTC. Residues: CASSYDWGGANEQFF.